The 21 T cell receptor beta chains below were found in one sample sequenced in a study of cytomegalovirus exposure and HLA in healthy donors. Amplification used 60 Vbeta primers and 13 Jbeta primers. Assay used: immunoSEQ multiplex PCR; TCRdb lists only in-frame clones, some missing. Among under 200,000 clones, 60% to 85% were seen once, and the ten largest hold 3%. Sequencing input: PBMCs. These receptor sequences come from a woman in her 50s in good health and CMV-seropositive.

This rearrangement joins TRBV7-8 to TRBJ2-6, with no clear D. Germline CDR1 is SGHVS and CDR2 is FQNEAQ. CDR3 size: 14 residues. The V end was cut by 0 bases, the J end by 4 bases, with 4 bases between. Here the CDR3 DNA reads TGTGCCAGCAGCTTAGCGAGAGGGGCCAACGTCCTGACTTTC. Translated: CASSLARGANVLTF.

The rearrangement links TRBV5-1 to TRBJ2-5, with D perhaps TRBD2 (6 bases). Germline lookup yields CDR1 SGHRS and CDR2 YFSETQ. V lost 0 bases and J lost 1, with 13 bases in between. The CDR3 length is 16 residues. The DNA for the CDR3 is TGCGCCAGCAGCTTGGGGGACTCGAGGGTCCAAGAGACCCAGTACTTC. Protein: CASSLGDSRVQETQYF.

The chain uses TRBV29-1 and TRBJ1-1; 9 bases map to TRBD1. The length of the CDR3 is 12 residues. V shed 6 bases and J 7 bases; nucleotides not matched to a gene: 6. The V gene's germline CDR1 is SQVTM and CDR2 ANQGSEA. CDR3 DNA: TGCAGCGTGGCCGGACAGGGGAGTGAAGCTTTCTTT. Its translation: CSVAGQGSEAFF. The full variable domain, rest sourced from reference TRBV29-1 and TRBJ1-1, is SAVISQKPSRDICQRGTSLTIQCQVDSQVTMMFWYRQQPGQSLTLIATANQGSEATYESGFVIDKFPISRPNLTFSTLTVSNMSPEDSSIYLCSVAGQGSEAFFGQGTRLTVV.

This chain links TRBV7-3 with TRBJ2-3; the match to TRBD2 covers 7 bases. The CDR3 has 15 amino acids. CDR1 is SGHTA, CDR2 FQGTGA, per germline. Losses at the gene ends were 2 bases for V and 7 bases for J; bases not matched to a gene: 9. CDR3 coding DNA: TGTGCCAGCAGCTTACACGGGGGGTCGGGAAATACGCAGTATTTT. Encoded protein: CASSLHGGSGNTQYF.

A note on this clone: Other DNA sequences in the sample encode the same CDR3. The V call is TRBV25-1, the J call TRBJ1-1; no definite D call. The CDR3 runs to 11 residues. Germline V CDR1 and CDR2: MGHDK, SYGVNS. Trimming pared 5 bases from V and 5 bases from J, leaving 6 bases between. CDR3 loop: CASSRGTEAFF. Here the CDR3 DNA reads TGTGCCAGCAGTAGAGGGACTGAAGCTTTCTTT.

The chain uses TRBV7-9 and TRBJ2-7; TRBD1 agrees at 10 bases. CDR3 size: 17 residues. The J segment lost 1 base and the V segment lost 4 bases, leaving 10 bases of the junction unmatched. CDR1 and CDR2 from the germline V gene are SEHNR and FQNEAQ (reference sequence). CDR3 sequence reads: CASSSTAGQGDSYEQYF. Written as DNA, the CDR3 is TGTGCCAGCAGCTCTACAGCCGGACAGGGGGATTCCTACGAGCAGTACTTC. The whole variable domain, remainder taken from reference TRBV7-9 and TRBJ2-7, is DTGVSQNPRHKITKRGQNVTFRCDPISEHNRLYWYRQTLGQGPEFLTYFQNEAQLEKSRLLSDRFSAERPKGSFSTLEIQRTEQGDSAMYLCASSSTAGQGDSYEQYFGPGTRLTVT.

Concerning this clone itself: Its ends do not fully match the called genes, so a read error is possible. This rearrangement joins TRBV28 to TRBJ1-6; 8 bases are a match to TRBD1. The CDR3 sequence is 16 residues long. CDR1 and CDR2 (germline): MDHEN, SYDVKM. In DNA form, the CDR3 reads TGTGCCAGCAGTTTATTCTCGGGACAGGCAAATTCACCCCTCCGCTTT. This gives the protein CASSLFSGQANSPLRF.

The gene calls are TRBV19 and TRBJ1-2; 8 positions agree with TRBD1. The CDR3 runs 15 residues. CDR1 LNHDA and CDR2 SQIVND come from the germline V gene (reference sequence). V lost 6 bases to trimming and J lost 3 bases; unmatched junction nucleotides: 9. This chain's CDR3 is CASSAGQARHYGYTF. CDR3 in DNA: TGTGCCAGTAGCGCGGGACAGGCCCGTCACTATGGCTACACCTTC.

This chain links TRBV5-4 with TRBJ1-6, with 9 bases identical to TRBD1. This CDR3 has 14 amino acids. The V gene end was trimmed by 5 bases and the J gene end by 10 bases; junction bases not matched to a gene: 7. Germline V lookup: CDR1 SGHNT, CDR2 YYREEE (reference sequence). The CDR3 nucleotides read TGTGCCAGCAGTTCGGACAGGGGTGACTCACCCCTCCACTTT. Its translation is CASSSDRGDSPLHF.

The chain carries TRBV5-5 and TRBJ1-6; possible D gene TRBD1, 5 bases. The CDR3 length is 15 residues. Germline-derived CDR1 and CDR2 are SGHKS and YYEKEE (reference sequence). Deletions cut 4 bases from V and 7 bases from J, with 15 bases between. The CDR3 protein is CASSRGLEGNSPLHF. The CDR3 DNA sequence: TGTGCCAGCAGCCGAGGACTGGAGGGGAATTCACCCCTCCACTTT.

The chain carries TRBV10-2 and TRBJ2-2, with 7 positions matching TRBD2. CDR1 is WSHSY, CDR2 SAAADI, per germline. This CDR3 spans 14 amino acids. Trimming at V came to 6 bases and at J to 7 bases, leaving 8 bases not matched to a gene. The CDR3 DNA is TGCGCCAGCAGAGTGGGGGGGGGAATCGGGGAGCTGTTTTTT. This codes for CASRVGGGIGELFF.

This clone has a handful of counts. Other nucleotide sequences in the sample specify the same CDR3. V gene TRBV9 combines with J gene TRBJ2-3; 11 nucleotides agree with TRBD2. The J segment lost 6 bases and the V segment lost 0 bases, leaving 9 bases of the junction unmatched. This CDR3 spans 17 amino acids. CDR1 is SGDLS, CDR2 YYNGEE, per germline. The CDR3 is CASSVVGSGGAGDTQYF. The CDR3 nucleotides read TGTGCCAGCAGCGTAGTGGGTAGCGGGGGGGCGGGGGATACGCAGTATTTT.

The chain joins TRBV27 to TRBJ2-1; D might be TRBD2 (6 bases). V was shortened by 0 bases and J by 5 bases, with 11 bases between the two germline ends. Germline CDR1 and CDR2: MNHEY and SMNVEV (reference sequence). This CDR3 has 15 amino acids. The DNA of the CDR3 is TGTGCCAGCAGTTTATCCAGGCGGGGCCACAATGAGCAGTTCTTC. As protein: CASSLSRRGHNEQFF.

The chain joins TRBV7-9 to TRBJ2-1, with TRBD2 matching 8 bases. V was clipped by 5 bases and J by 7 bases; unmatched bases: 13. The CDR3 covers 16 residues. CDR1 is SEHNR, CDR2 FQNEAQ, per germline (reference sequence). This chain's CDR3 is CASSPELGGAWNEQFF. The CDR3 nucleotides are TGTGCCAGCAGCCCAGAGCTCGGGGGGGCTTGGAATGAGCAGTTCTTC.

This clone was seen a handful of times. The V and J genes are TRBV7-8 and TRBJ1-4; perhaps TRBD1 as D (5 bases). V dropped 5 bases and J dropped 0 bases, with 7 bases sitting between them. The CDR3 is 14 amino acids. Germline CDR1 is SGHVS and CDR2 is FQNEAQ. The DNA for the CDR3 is TGTGCCAGCAGCCCGACAGCAACTAATGAAAAACTGTTTTTT. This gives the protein CASSPTATNEKLFF.

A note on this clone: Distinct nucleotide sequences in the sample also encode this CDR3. The CDR3 nucleotides read TGTGCCAGCAGTTTAAGTCGGAGCAATCAGCCCCAGCATTTT. It translates to CASSLSRSNQPQHF. The rearrangement links TRBV27 to TRBJ1-5, with D uncertain. The CDR3 has 14 residues. Germline V gene sequence: CDR1 MNHEY, CDR2 SMNVEV (reference sequence). V lost 2 bases to trimming and J lost 1 base, with 6 bases between them.

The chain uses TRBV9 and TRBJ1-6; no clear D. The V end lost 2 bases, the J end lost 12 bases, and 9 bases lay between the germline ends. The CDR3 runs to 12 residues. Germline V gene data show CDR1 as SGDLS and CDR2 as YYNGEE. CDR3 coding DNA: TGTGCCAGCAGCGTGGGCATTCGACCCCTCCACTTT. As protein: CASSVGIRPLHF.

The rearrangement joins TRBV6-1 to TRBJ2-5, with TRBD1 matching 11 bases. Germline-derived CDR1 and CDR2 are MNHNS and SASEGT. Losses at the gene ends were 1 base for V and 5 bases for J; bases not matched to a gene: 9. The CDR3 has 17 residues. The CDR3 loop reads CASSEGWGTGGSETQYF. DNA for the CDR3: TGTGCCAGCAGTGAAGGTTGGGGGACAGGGGGATCGGAGACCCAGTACTTC.

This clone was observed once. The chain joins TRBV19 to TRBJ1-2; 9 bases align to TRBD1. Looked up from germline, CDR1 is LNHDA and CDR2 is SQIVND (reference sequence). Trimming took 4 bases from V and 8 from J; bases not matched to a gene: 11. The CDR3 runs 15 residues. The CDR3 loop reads CASSTELPDRGGYTF. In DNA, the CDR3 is TGTGCCAGTAGTACCGAACTCCCGGACAGGGGCGGCTACACCTTC.

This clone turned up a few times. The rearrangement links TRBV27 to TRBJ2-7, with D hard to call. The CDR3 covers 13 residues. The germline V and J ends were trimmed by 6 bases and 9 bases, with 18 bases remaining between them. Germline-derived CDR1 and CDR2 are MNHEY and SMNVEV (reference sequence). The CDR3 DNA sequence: TGTGCCAGCAGCTTAGACGGGTACCCTGGGCAGTACTTC. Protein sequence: CASSLDGYPGQYF.

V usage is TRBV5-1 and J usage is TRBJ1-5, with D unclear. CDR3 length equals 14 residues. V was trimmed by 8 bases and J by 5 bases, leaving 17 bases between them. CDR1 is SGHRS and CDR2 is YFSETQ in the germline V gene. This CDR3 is CARLRGTNYQPQHF. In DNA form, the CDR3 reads TGCGCCAGACTCCGGGGTACAAACTATCAGCCCCAGCATTTT.